The present T cell receptor (beta chain) was sequenced within a study of graft-versus-host responses after intestinal transplantation. CDR1 and CDR2 from the germline V gene are SNHLY and FYNNEI. The CDR3 consists of 16 residues. Losses at the gene ends were 5 bases for V and 3 bases for J; bases not matched to a gene: 5. Measured with immunoSEQ multiplex PCR; TCRdb has only the in-frame clones, and not every one. The sample lists just over 20,000 clones, 89% occurring once. The starting material was PBMCs, obtained 65 to 70 days after intestinal transplantation. V and J are TRBV2 and TRBJ2-5; TRBD2 aligns across 14 bases. The receptor was derived from a human patient who received an intestinal transplant, so some T cells may come from the graft donor. The chain's CDR3 is CASSWTSGGTKETQYF. CDR3 sequence (DNA): TGTGCCAGCAGTTGGACTAGCGGGGGGACAAAAGAGACCCAGTACTTC.